This T cell receptor beta chain was sequenced during a study of blood T cell repertoires in COVID-19. About the study: Acute and convalescent COVID-19 specimens originated in the United States, Italy and Spain.

CDR3 length: 16 amino acids. Trimming left V 0 bases short and J 6 bases short, with 16 bases between. Germline-derived CDR1 and CDR2 are SGHRS and YFSETQ. Produced via immunoSEQ multiplex PCR; TCRdb's table is partial and in-frame only. The data show tens of thousands of clones, about four fifths seen once. This rearrangement joins TRBV5-1 to TRBJ2-1; a possible D gene is TRBD2 (5 bases). This TCR came from a middle-aged man with acute or convalescent COVID-19. Material for sequencing was peripheral blood. CDR3 coding DNA: TGCGCCAGCAGCTTGGCCGAGGGTACCACCCTCAATGAGCAGTTCTTC. This translates into CASSLAEGTTLNEQFF.